This entry concerns a single T cell receptor beta chain. The data derive from a study of blood T cell repertoires in COVID-19. Study-level background: In each case, the material was cDNA or gDNA derived from T cells, B-cell-depleted T cells, or PBMCs.

Germline CDR1 is LGHDT and CDR2 is YNNKEL (reference sequence). There are 14 residues in the CDR3. Germline trimming cut 3 bases from V and 11 bases from J; bases unmatched to any gene: 5. Profiling relied on immunoSEQ multiplex PCR, and the TCRdb table lists in-frame clones only, not all of them. This sample has over 250,000 clones, with approximately 90% found just once. The genes are TRBV3-1 (or the pseudogene TRBV3-2) and TRBJ1-5, with 12 bases aligning to TRBD1. The specimen sequenced was peripheral blood. This sequence was found in a woman aged 40 to 49 who had recovered from COVID-19. CDR3 in amino acids: CASSQPGQGAAQHF. Written as DNA, the CDR3 is TGTGCCAGCAGCCAGCCGGGACAGGGGGCGGCCCAGCATTTT.